These 10 T cell receptor beta chains came from one sample sequenced in a study of early T cells in non-severe SARS-CoV-2 infection. TCRdb called the 5' RACE reads again in MiXCR, with one record for every CDR3 protein. The sample yields roughly 20,000 distinct CDR3 sequences, under 4.5% seen once. Sequencing was performed on whole blood. Source of these receptors: an adult who was a healthcare worker with PCR-confirmed SARS-CoV-2 infection or an uninfected control (not recorded which).

In this sample, this clonotype turned up once. The chain recombines TRBV9 with TRBJ2-3; D not certain. CDR3 length: 15 amino acids. Germline V gives CDR1 SGDLS, CDR2 YYNGEE. With 0 bases removed from V and 4 bases from J, the gap between germline ends came to 12 bases. For the CDR3, the DNA is TGTGCCAGCAGCGTAGGGAATCTGGGGTCAGATACGCAGTATTTT. It codes for CASSVGNLGSDTQYF.

This clonotype has just a few counts. This may be a read error: a much more frequent sequence differs by one nucleotide. The V gene is TRBV19, the J gene TRBJ1-1; 8 positions match TRBD1. The germline V gene has CDR1 LNHDA and CDR2 SQIVND (reference sequence). The length of the CDR3 is 14 residues. V trimming: 5 bases; J trimming: 7 bases; junction bases outside the gene matches: 9. The CDR3 region is CASSSLRTGSEAFF. Here the CDR3 DNA reads TGTGCCAGTAGTTCCCTCCGGACAGGGAGTGAAGCTTTCTTT.

This clonotype was observed many times. The chain is built from TRBV9 and TRBJ1-2, with D tentatively TRBD1 (6 bases). This CDR3 has 16 residues. Looked up from germline, CDR1 is SGDLS and CDR2 is YYNGEE. V was clipped by 4 bases and J by 4 bases, with 20 bases between them. In DNA form, the CDR3 reads TGTGCCAGCAGCCCTAATGGGGACATCGTTTTCTATGGCTACACCTTC. Translation: CASSPNGDIVFYGYTF.

The chain couples TRBV7-2 to TRBJ2-3, with TRBD2 matching over 8 bases. The V and J ends lost 5 bases and 1 base, in that order; junction bases with no gene match: 17. The CDR3 extends over 19 amino acids. Looked up from germline, CDR1 is SGHTA and CDR2 is FQGNSA. The CDR3 here is CASSPPRGGAGRRTDTQYF. The CDR3, as DNA: TGTGCCAGCAGCCCACCTCGGGGGGGAGCGGGGAGACGCACAGATACGCAGTATTTT.

This clonotype appeared a few times. This chain connects TRBV11-2 to TRBJ2-5; D might be TRBD2 (5 bases). V lost 5 bases and J 1 base, leaving 14 bases between the germline ends. The CDR3 length is 15 residues. Germline-derived CDR1 and CDR2 are SGHAT and FQNNGV. The CDR3 sequence is CASSNYGGLQETQYF. The DNA of the CDR3 is TGTGCCAGCAGCAACTATGGAGGCCTCCAAGAGACCCAGTACTTC.

Relative to its sample, this clonotype is medium-sized. This chain uses TRBV25-1 with TRBJ1-4, with TRBD1 matching 9 bases. Germline V gives CDR1 MGHDK, CDR2 SYGVNS. There are 15 residues in the CDR3. The J segment lost 0 bases and the V segment lost 8 bases, leaving 4 bases of the junction unmatched. CDR3 nucleotide sequence: TGTGCCAGCGGGACAGGGAGGGCAACTAATGAAAAACTGTTTTTT. Its protein is CASGTGRATNEKLFF.

The V and J genes are TRBV7-2 and TRBJ2-7; the D gene is possibly TRBD1 (5 bases). The CDR3 sequence is 13 residues long. Germline V gene sequence: CDR1 SGHTA, CDR2 FQGNSA. The V gene lost 5 bases and the J gene lost 6 bases, with 14 bases spanning the gap. The CDR3 sequence: CASSPRWGSEQYF. CDR3 bases: TGTGCCAGCAGCCCGCGCTGGGGCAGCGAGCAGTACTTC.

The sample holds a few counts of this clonotype. The rearrangement joins TRBV12-3 or TRBV12-4 to TRBJ2-3; 7 bases agree with TRBD1. J lost 4 bases, V lost 6 bases, and 13 bases had no gene match. CDR3 size: 16 residues. The CDR3 here is CASSKRKTGPSDTQYF. CDR3 nucleotides: TGTGCCAGCAGCAAAAGGAAGACAGGGCCATCAGATACGCAGTATTTT.

This clonotype has a count of ten or more. The gene calls are TRBV6-5 and TRBJ2-7; 8 positions match TRBD2. The CDR3 contains 15 residues. After removal of 6 bases from V and 2 bases from J, the junction contained 9 bases not matched to a gene. CDR1 is MNHEY, CDR2 SVGAGI, per germline. CDR3 amino acids: CASSTGGTYAYEQYF. CDR3 DNA sequence: TGTGCCAGCAGCACGGGGGGGACCTATGCCTACGAGCAGTACTTC.

Ten or more counts support this clonotype. The V and J genes are TRBV12-3 or TRBV12-4 and TRBJ2-7; 9 nucleotides line up with TRBD1. This CDR3 contains 14 residues. V lost 6 bases, J lost 2 bases, and 5 bases stayed unmatched. The chain's CDR3 is CASRLRQGAYEQYF. The CDR3 region has the DNA TGTGCCAGCAGGCTTCGACAGGGGGCCTACGAGCAGTACTTC.